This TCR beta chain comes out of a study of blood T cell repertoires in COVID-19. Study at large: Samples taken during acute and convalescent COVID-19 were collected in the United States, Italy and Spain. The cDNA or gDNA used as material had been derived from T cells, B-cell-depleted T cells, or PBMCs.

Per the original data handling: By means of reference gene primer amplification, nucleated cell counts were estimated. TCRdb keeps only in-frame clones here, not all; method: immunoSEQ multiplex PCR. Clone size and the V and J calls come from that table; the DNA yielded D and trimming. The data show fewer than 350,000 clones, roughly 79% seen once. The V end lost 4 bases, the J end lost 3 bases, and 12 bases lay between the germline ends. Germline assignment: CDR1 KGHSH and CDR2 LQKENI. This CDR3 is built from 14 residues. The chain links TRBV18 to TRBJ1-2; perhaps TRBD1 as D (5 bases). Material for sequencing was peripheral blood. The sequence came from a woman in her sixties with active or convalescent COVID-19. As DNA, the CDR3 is TGTGCCAGCTCACTCGGGGGTATAGACTATGGCTACACCTTC. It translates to CASSLGGIDYGYTF.